This T cell receptor beta chain was observed in a study of control samples from healthy donors and cancer patients. The V end was cut by 4 bases, the J end by 2 bases, with 19 bases between. This CDR3 region has 17 residues. Germline values: CDR1 SGHRS, CDR2 YFSETQ. TCRdb's table, derived via immunoSEQ multiplex PCR, lists solely in-frame clones and lacks some. The sample includes 400,000 to 500,000 clones, roughly 90% of them seen just once. This TCR came from a man in his forties or fifties with head and neck cancer. The gene calls are TRBV5-1 and TRBJ2-1; D is possibly TRBD1 or TRBD2 (6 bases each). Material: PBMCs. As DNA, the CDR3 is TGCGCCAGCAGCCCTACTCGGGGGCCCCTCGCCTACAATGAGCAGTTCTTC. Protein sequence: CASSPTRGPLAYNEQFF.